These T cell receptor beta chains were read from a single sample in a study of technical replicates of blood from a handful of donors. TCRdb's copy holds only in-frame clones and misses some; the assay was immunoSEQ multiplex PCR. Altogether more than 65,000 clones are present, 85% to 95% being singletons, with the ten largest covering 0.4% to 0.45%. Sequencing used T cells isolated from PBMCs. All receptors derive from a human donor in good health. Both conserved end residues are part of each CDR3. A D gene is named only where the DNA matches it firmly. For some rows the clone size is stated as once, few or many, or as a class when expanded; others skip it.

V	size	D	J	DNA	CDR3
TRBV7-9	-	-	TRBJ2-1	TGTGCCAGCACAAGGGGGGGATCCCTCAATGAGCAGTTCTTC	CASTRGGSLNEQFF
TRBV27	-	TRBD2	TRBJ2-7	TGTGCCAGCAGTAGCGGGAGCTTCTACGAGCAGTACTTC	CASSSGSFYEQYF
TRBV18	-	-	TRBJ2-7	TGTGCCAGCTCGGGGGGACCCTACGAGCAGTACTTC	CASSGGPYEQYF
TRBV25-1	-	-	TRBJ1-2	TGTGCCAGCAGTGAGGAGGGGCGGTATGGCTACACCTTC	CASSEEGRYGYTF
TRBV9	-	-	TRBJ1-1	TGTGCCAGCAGCGCGGACGGGAGGCTCGCTGAAGCTTTCTTT	CASSADGRLAEAFF
TRBV2	-	TRBD1	TRBJ1-2	TGTGCCGGAGACAGGGCTGAAGGCTACACCTTC	CAGDRAEGYTF
TRBV20-1	-	-	TRBJ1-2	TGCAGGCCGACAGGAAACTATGGCTACACCTTC	CRPTGNYGYTF
TRBV6-5	-	-	TRBJ1-4	TGTGCCAGCAGCCCTCAACGGGCTAATGAAAAACTGTTTTTT	CASSPQRANEKLFF
TRBV21-1	-	-	TRBJ2-4	TGTGCCAGCAGCAAAAAAAGGGATTTAGGGGGGGAGCGGTCCAAAAACATTCAGTACTTC	CASSKKRDLGGERSKNIQYF
TRBV7-3	-	-	TRBJ2-7	TGTGCCAGCAGCTTAAGGGACATTCCCTACGAGCAGTACTTC	CASSLRDIPYEQYF
TRBV7-9	-	-	TRBJ1-3	TGTGCCAGCAGGACAGCCATCTCTGGAAACACCATATATTTT	CASRTAISGNTIYF
TRBV19	once	TRBD2	TRBJ2-1	TGTGCCAGTAGTATATCTAGCGGGGCCTACAATGAGCAGTTCTTC	CASSISSGAYNEQFF
TRBV13	-	TRBD1	TRBJ2-7	TGTGCCAGCAGCTTATATCCCGGGACAGGGGGCTACGAGCAGTACTTC	CASSLYPGTGGYEQYF
TRBV9	-	TRBD2	TRBJ2-2	TGTGCCAGCAGCGAGGGACTAGCGCGGGAGCTGTTTTTT	CASSEGLARELFF
TRBV13	-	TRBD1	TRBJ1-2	TGTGCCAGCAGCTTTGGGACAGGGGGCGCCGATGGCTACACCTTC	CASSFGTGGADGYTF
TRBV9	-	-	TRBJ1-2	TGTGCCAGCAGAGCCGGGAAATCCTATGGCTACACCTTC	CASRAGKSYGYTF
TRBV6-1	few	-	TRBJ1-1	TGTGCCAGTGAGAGGTACACTGAAGCTTTCTTT	CASERYTEAFF
TRBV7-9	-	TRBD2	TRBJ2-1	TGTGCCAGCAGCTCAGGACTAGCGGGAGTTGAGCAGTTCTTC	CASSSGLAGVEQFF
TRBV27	-	-	TRBJ1-1	TGTGCCAGCAGTTTACTGAAGGGGGGGCGGACGGACACTGAAGCTTTCTTT	CASSLLKGGRTDTEAFF
TRBV29-1	few	TRBD1	TRBJ1-1	TGCAGCGTTGGCCGTTGGACAGGGGAGTACACTGAAGCTTTCTTT	CSVGRWTGEYTEAFF
TRBV15	-	-	TRBJ1-5	TGTGCCACCAGCATTCAGGTTTTAATAAGGCCCCAGCATTTT	CATSIQVLIRPQHF
TRBV7-3	-	TRBD2	TRBJ2-3	TGTGCCAGCAGCTCCTCTAGCGGAACGCAGTATTTT	CASSSSSGTQYF
TRBV6-1	-	-	TRBJ1-2	TGTGCCAGCAGTGAAGAAACCGGAAATAGAGGGAATTACGGCTACACCTTC	CASSEETGNRGNYGYTF
TRBV4-1	-	TRBD1	TRBJ2-2	TGCGCCAGCAGCCAACCGGGACAGGGAATGGGCGGGGAGCTGTTTTTT	CASSQPGQGMGGELFF
TRBV30	-	-	TRBJ2-1	TGTGCCTGGAGTGTAGGGCTAGCTGTTAATGAGCAGTTCTTC	CAWSVGLAVNEQFF
TRBV6-6	-	-	TRBJ2-1	TGTGCCACCCTTCGGGGTGAGCAGTTCTTC	CATLRGEQFF
TRBV7-3	-	-	TRBJ2-1	TGTGCCAGCAGCTTATTGAGACACCAGGTAGGCGAGCAGTTCTTC	CASSLLRHQVGEQFF
TRBV7-9	-	-	TRBJ2-1	TGTGCCAGCAGCCGTACTACCGGGACTCCCTACAATGAGCAGTTCTTC	CASSRTTGTPYNEQFF
TRBV5-1	-	TRBD2	TRBJ2-5	TGCGCCAGCAGCTGGGGGACTAGTCAAGAGACCCAGTACTTC	CASSWGTSQETQYF
TRBV19	-	TRBD1	TRBJ1-4	TGTGCCAGTAGTATCTACAGGGGCGAAGGGGAAAAACTGTTTTTT	CASSIYRGEGEKLFF
TRBV11-2	few	-	TRBJ1-1	TGTGCCAGCAGCTTAGGGGGAGGACGCACTGAAGCTTTCTTT	CASSLGGGRTEAFF
TRBV10-2	-	-	TRBJ2-6	TGCGCCAGCAGTGCCACAGGAGCTGGGGCCAACGTCCTGACTTTC	CASSATGAGANVLTF
TRBV7-9	-	-	TRBJ1-5	TGTGCCAGCAGCTTAGTGGCGGAGGATCAGCCCCAGCATTTT	CASSLVAEDQPQHF
TRBV27	few	TRBD1	TRBJ2-3	TGTGCCAGCAGTCCCCTTATGGGACAGGGAGATACGCAGTATTTT	CASSPLMGQGDTQYF
TRBV9	-	TRBD2	TRBJ2-1	TGTGCCAGCAGCGTAGTTTCTAGCGGGAGCGGCAATGAGCAGTTCTTC	CASSVVSSGSGNEQFF
TRBV2	-	TRBD1	TRBJ2-3	TGTGCCGCCTCTGGACAGGGAACAGATACGCAGTATTTT	CAASGQGTDTQYF
TRBV5-6	-	-	TRBJ1-2	TGTGCCAGCAGCTTTCACGCACAGGGTAACTATGGCTACACCTTC	CASSFHAQGNYGYTF
TRBV5-1	-	-	TRBJ2-5	TGCGCCAGCAGCTTGGATGGCGGGGTTTGGGAGACCCAGTACTTC	CASSLDGGVWETQYF
TRBV4-1	-	-	TRBJ2-2	TGCGCCAGCAGCCAACGGAGCCCCGGGGAGCTGTTTTTT	CASSQRSPGELFF
TRBV6-5	-	-	TRBJ2-7	TGTGCCAGCAGAAAAAGCAGGAACTCCTACGAGCAGTACTTC	CASRKSRNSYEQYF
TRBV11-3	-	-	TRBJ2-1	TGTGCCAGCAGCTTGAGGCTAGCGTTGAATGAGCAGTTCTTC	CASSLRLALNEQFF
TRBV10-3	-	-	TRBJ1-1	TGTGCCATCAGCCGACAGGAAAGGTCGACTGAAGCTTTCTTT	CAISRQERSTEAFF
TRBV6-6	-	-	TRBJ1-4	TGTGCCACCGGACAGCCATATAATGAAAAACTGTTTTTT	CATGQPYNEKLFF
TRBV7-3	-	-	TRBJ1-2	TGTGCCAGCAGCTCCCCGGGCCAGGGCGACTATGGCTACACCTTC	CASSSPGQGDYGYTF
TRBV15	-	TRBD1	TRBJ2-2	TGTGCCACCGGACTCCGGGACAGGGAAGTCCTCGGGGAGCTGTTTTTT	CATGLRDREVLGELFF
TRBV7-2	once	-	TRBJ1-1	TGTGCCAGCAGCTCTCAAGGCCGGGTCACTGAAGCTTTCTTT	CASSSQGRVTEAFF
TRBV28	-	TRBD2	TRBJ2-7	TGTGCCAGCCTTCGAGCGGGAGGCGCCTACGAGCAGTACTTC	CASLRAGGAYEQYF
TRBV7-9	-	-	TRBJ2-7	TGTGCCAGCAGCTTAGGCTGGCGGTCCTACGAGCAGTACTTC	CASSLGWRSYEQYF
TRBV25-1	-	-	TRBJ2-5	TGTGCCAGCCCAGGGTTAGAGACCCAGTACTTC	CASPGLETQYF
TRBV9	-	-	TRBJ2-6	TGTGCCAGCAGCGTCCAGGGTTCTGGGGCCAACGTCCTGACTTTC	CASSVQGSGANVLTF
TRBV5-6	once	-	TRBJ1-2	TGTGCCAGCTATGGGAGGCGGTCAACCGGTCGTGGCTACACCTTC	CASYGRRSTGRGYTF
TRBV7-9	-	-	TRBJ2-7	TGTGCCAGCAGCTCCAGGGTAAAGGACGAGCAGTACTTC	CASSSRVKDEQYF
TRBV28	-	-	TRBJ1-2	TGTGCCAGCAGTTTGGCAGGGCGCGGCGGCTACACCTTC	CASSLAGRGGYTF